These 30 T cell receptor gamma chains originate from one sample sequenced in a study of gamma delta lymphoproliferative disorders and STAT genes. The receptor sequences were amplified from genomic DNA of peripheral blood mononuclear cells. TCRdb re-called the multiplex PCR reads through CATT. Of roughly 2,200 gamma-chain clones in the sample, roughly 9.8% were seen once. The specimen was blood. Receptor source: a human donor with gamma-delta T-cell large granular lymphocyte leukemia.

Only a few counts were recorded for this clone. The chain is built from TRGV10 and TRGJP1. Germline matching of the DNA provided the J gene here, since TCRdb leaves it blank. TRGV10 is assigned to the ORF class and has an uncertain function. The CDR3 length is 16 residues. V lost 8 bases, J lost 1 base, and 11 bases stayed unmatched. The CDR3 here is CAAWDYGSTTGWFKIF. The CDR3 DNA is TGTGCTGCGTGGGATTACGGGTCTACCACTGGTTGGTTCAAGATATTT.

This clone rates as medium-sized. The chain joins TRGV8 to TRGJ1 or TRGJ2. No J gene was available from TCRdb, and it was assigned here by a germline match of the DNA. The CDR3 totals 11 residues. Germline values: CDR1 VENAVY, CDR2 YDSYNSRV. The junction had 0 bases not matched to a gene; V was cut back by 0 bases and J by 7 bases. The CDR3 here is CATWDRYKKLF. Written as DNA, the CDR3 is TGTGCCACCTGGGATAGGTATAAGAAACTCTTT.

The chain joins TRGV2 to TRGJ1 or TRGJ2. The J gene, not given by TCRdb, was assigned here from a germline match of the nucleotide sequence. Germline assignment: CDR1 EGSNGY and CDR2 YDSYNSKV. With 2 bases clipped from V and 4 bases from J, the junction kept 11 bases outside the gene matches. The CDR3 is 15 residues long. The CDR3 nucleotides are TGTGCCACCTGGGACGCCTCCGGGGTCTATTATAAGAAACTCTTT. It specifies CATWDASGVYYKKLF.

This clone was seen more than once but under ten times. TCRdb's entry gives the protein of a much larger clone, which mismatches this DNA's translation at residue 9, likely from a read error; the protein reported here is translated from the DNA. The CDR3 loop is CALWEEELSKKIKVF. For the CDR3, the DNA is TGTGCCTTGTGGGAGGAAGAGTTGAGCAAAAAAATCAAGGTATTT. The rearrangement uses TRGV9 and TRGJP. The J gene, not given by TCRdb, was assigned here from a germline match of the nucleotide sequence. The CDR3 is 15 amino acids. The germline V gene encodes CDR1 GITISATS and CDR2 ISYDGTV (reference sequence).

The chain uses TRGV2 and TRGJ1 or TRGJ2. TCRdb offers no J gene call, so here the DNA was matched to germline to obtain one. Losses at the gene ends were 0 bases for V and 7 bases for J; bases not matched to a gene: 3. The germline CDR1 and CDR2 sequences are EGSNGY and YDSYNSKV. The CDR3 contains 12 residues. This chain's CDR3 is CATWDGMYKKLF. CDR3 sequence (DNA): TGTGCCACCTGGGACGGGATGTATAAGAAACTCTTT.

This clone was counted a few times. This chain links TRGV2 with TRGJ1 or TRGJ2. TCRdb offers no J gene call, so here the DNA was matched to germline to obtain one. Germline CDR1 and CDR2: EGSNGY and YDSYNSKV. CDR3 length equals 14 residues. J was trimmed by 5 bases and V by 1 base; bases with no gene match: 8. The CDR3 nucleotides read TGTGCCACCTGGGACGGAATAGGGGATTATAAGAAACTCTTT. The encoded protein is CATWDGIGDYKKLF.

This clone is deemed medium-sized. J is TRGJ1 or TRGJ2 and V is TRGV2. The J gene was not available in TCRdb and was assigned here by matching the DNA to germline segments. The length of the CDR3 is 13 residues. With V trimmed by 3 bases and J by 3 bases, 5 bases remained unmatched. Germline V CDR1 and CDR2: EGSNGY, YDSYNSKV. CDR3 region: CATWDSLYYKKLF. The CDR3 nucleotides read TGTGCCACCTGGGACAGCCTTTATTATAAGAAACTCTTT.

This clone is judged medium-sized. The chain joins TRGV10 to TRGJP1. The J gene is not listed in TCRdb, so it was assigned here from a DNA match to germline. TRGV10 is reported as an ORF; its role is uncertain. Unmatched junction bases numbered 10, after V lost 9 bases and J lost 11 bases. This CDR3 spans 12 amino acids. CDR3 sequence: CAACRKRWFKIF. CDR3 nucleotide sequence: TGTGCTGCGTGTCGAAAGAGGTGGTTCAAGATATTT.

Concerning this clone: Since a much larger clone is just one base distant, this may be a read error. The J gene is TRGJ1 or TRGJ2, the V gene TRGV3. TCRdb records no J gene; here it was assigned by comparing the DNA to germline. CDR3 length: 10 amino acids. The V gene's germline CDR1 is VTNTFY and CDR2 YDVSTARD (reference sequence). The CDR3: CAAWDRRKLF. CDR3 sequence (DNA): TGTGCCGCCTGGGACAGGCGGAAACTCTTT.

By sample share, this clone is medium-sized. V and J are TRGV2 and TRGJ1 or TRGJ2. Matching the DNA to germline supplied the J gene, which TCRdb does not give. CDR1 is EGSNGY and CDR2 is YDSYNSKV in the germline V gene. The CDR3 loop spans 12 amino acids. The J segment lost 4 bases and the V segment lost 2 bases, leaving 2 bases of the junction unmatched. CDR3 residues: CATWDEYYKKLF. CDR3 bases: TGTGCCACCTGGGACGAATATTATAAGAAACTCTTT.

By share of the sample, this clone is medium-sized. The chain combines TRGV5 with TRGJ1 or TRGJ2. No J gene was available from TCRdb, and it was assigned here by a germline match of the DNA. V was clipped by 0 bases and J by 7 bases; unmatched bases: 6. The CDR3 length is 13 residues. Germline lookup yields CDR1 VINAFY and CDR2 YDVSNSKD. CDR3 in amino acids: CATWDRPCYKKLF. CDR3 nucleotides: TGTGCCACCTGGGACAGGCCGTGCTATAAGAAACTCTTT.

The table lists this clone with a few counts. The CDR3 region is CATWDGPRGYKKLF. The CDR3 nucleotides are TGTGCCACCTGGGATGGCCCGCGAGGGTATAAGAAACTCTTT. The chain is built from TRGV4 and TRGJ1 or TRGJ2. Because TCRdb records no J gene, it was assigned here through a match of the DNA to germline. V trimming: 1 base; J trimming: 7 bases; junction bases outside the gene matches: 10. Germline V gives CDR1 EGSTGY, CDR2 YDSYTSSV. This CDR3 region has 14 residues.

This clone was counted between two and nine times. V and J are TRGV4 and TRGJ1 or TRGJ2. TCRdb gives no J gene; it was assigned here by matching the DNA to germline. Germline-derived CDR1 and CDR2 are EGSTGY and YDSYTSSV. The CDR3 has 13 amino acids. Unmatched junction bases numbered 4, after V lost 5 bases and J lost 0 bases. The CDR3 bases are TGTGCCACCTGGGTGCCGAATTATTATAAGAAACTCTTT. It codes for CATWVPNYYKKLF.

Remarks on this clone: Because the CDR3's place on the DNA is in doubt, the DNA is left out and the CDR3 is given as listed by TCRdb. Different DNA sequences within this sample yield the same CDR3. The J gene went uncalled, whereas the V gene is TRGV11. TRGV11 is classed as an ORF, of uncertain function. Counting both end residues, the CDR3 totals 16 amino acids. CDR3 residues: CTTVPAGLGKYYKKLF.

Within the sample, this clone is medium-sized. Other DNA sequences from this sample encode an identical CDR3 as well. This rearrangement joins TRGV4 to TRGJ1 or TRGJ2. TCRdb gives no J gene; it was assigned here by matching the DNA to germline. Germline assignment: CDR1 EGSTGY and CDR2 YDSYTSSV. The CDR3 totals 14 residues. Trimming removed 4 bases from V and 8 bases from J; junction bases left unmatched: 14. For the CDR3, the DNA is TGTGCCACCTGGGACTGCCCTACCGTCCATAAGAAACTCTTT. As protein: CATWDCPTVHKKLF.

Sample share makes this clone medium-sized. The chain is built from TRGV3 and TRGJ1 or TRGJ2. The J gene, absent from TCRdb, was called here by matching the DNA to germline. This CDR3 is 11 amino acids long. Germline lookup yields CDR1 VTNTFY and CDR2 YDVSTARD (reference sequence). V gave up 0 bases and J gave up 11 bases; unmatched junction bases: 4. Here the CDR3 reads CATWDRHEKLF. For the CDR3, the DNA is TGTGCCACCTGGGACAGGCACGAGAAACTCTTT.

This clone came up a few times. The chain is built from TRGV9 and TRGJ1 or TRGJ2. The J gene comes from matching the DNA to germline here; TCRdb lacks it. CDR1 and CDR2 (germline): GITISATS, ISYDGTV (reference sequence). CDR3 size: 14 residues. J gave up 0 bases and V 3 bases, and 5 bases lay outside the gene matches. The CDR3 nucleotides read TGTGCCTTGTGGGAGCTATCGAATTATTATAAGAAACTCTTT. Translating gives CALWELSNYYKKLF.

Of note for this clone: A clone one base away is much larger, so this may be a read error. The limits of the CDR3 on the DNA are not certain, so only TCRdb's listed CDR3 is given. Other DNA variants within this sample encode the same CDR3. V gene assignment gives TRGV11, but the J gene was left uncalled. TRGV11 is treated as an ORF (open reading frame) with a function not yet certain. The CDR3 numbers 17 amino acids, ends counted. The CDR3: CTTVPAGLGTGYYKKLF.

Relative to its sample, this clone is medium-sized (0.01 to 0.1%). This chain connects TRGV5 to TRGJ1 or TRGJ2. TCRdb supplies no J gene; here it was assigned by aligning the nucleotide sequence to germline. V shed 0 bases, J shed 12 bases, and the junction held 8 bases outside the gene matches. The CDR3 is 12 residues long. The germline CDR1 and CDR2 sequences are VINAFY and YDVSNSKD. The CDR3 bases are TGTGCCACCTGGGACAGGAGGGGTGGGAAACTCTTT. Protein sequence: CATWDRRGGKLF.

This clone is medium-sized by share. V and J are TRGV2 and TRGJP2. The J gene is absent in TCRdb and was assigned here via DNA matching to germline. Germline assignment: CDR1 EGSNGY and CDR2 YDSYNSKV. The CDR3 runs 17 residues. The ends lost 1 base at V and 0 bases at J; junction bases unmatched: 8. CDR3 residues: CATWDGLTHSSDWIKTF. CDR3 coding DNA: TGTGCCACCTGGGACGGCCTTACCCATAGTAGTGATTGGATCAAGACGTTT.

This clone is labeled medium-sized. The DNA for the CDR3 is TGTGCCACCTCTAGAGTCGGGGGGATGGGGGTGGGAAAGAAACTCTTT. This codes for CATSRVGGMGVGKKLF. The gene calls are TRGV4 and TRGJ1 or TRGJ2. Here the J gene was assigned by germline matching of the DNA, as TCRdb has none. CDR1 is EGSTGY, CDR2 YDSYTSSV, per germline. Unmatched junction bases numbered 26, after V lost 8 bases and J lost 10 bases. This CDR3 comprises 16 residues.

By proportion, this clone is medium-sized. The chain couples TRGV4 to TRGJP2. TCRdb lists no J gene, so it was determined here by aligning the DNA to germline. V shed 5 bases, J shed 1 base, and the junction held 4 bases outside the gene matches. The CDR3 length is 14 residues. CDR1 is EGSTGY and CDR2 is YDSYTSSV in the germline V gene. CDR3 region: CATWVGSSDWIKTF. CDR3 nucleotides: TGTGCCACCTGGGTGGGTAGTAGTGATTGGATCAAGACGTTT.

This clone was seen more than once but under ten times. The chain joins TRGV10 to TRGJ1 or TRGJ2. TCRdb is silent on the J gene; assignment here came from matching the DNA to germline. TRGV10 is sorted into the ORF group, with uncertain function. V lost 8 bases and J lost 9; bases outside the gene matches: 20. This CDR3 contains 15 residues. This CDR3 is CAAWDFGWGKPKKLF. The CDR3 nucleotides read TGTGCTGCGTGGGATTTTGGGTGGGGTAAACCTAAGAAACTCTTT.

This clone is labeled as medium-sized (0.01 to 0.1%). This rearrangement joins TRGV4 to TRGJ1 or TRGJ2. The J gene is absent in TCRdb and was assigned here via DNA matching to germline. This CDR3 is 11 amino acids long. Germline V gene lookup returns CDR1 EGSTGY and CDR2 YDSYTSSV. Trimming cost V 0 bases and J 10 bases; bases outside gene matches: 3. CDR3 sequence: CATWDGLKKLF. DNA for the CDR3: TGTGCCACCTGGGATGGGCTCAAGAAACTCTTT.

As to this clone: Other nucleotide sequences from this sample produce the same CDR3. V is TRGV9 and J is TRGJP. TCRdb lists no J gene, so it was determined here by aligning the DNA to germline. Germline values: CDR1 GITISATS, CDR2 ISYDGTV (reference sequence). V lost 3 bases to trimming and J lost 4 bases; unmatched junction nucleotides: 6. There are 17 residues in the CDR3. CDR3 sequence reads: CALWESRQELGKKIKVF. The DNA for the CDR3 is TGTGCCTTGTGGGAGTCCCGCCAAGAGTTGGGCAAAAAAATCAAGGTATTT.

The rearrangement uses TRGV10 and TRGJ1 or TRGJ2. Since TCRdb gives no J gene, matching the DNA to germline was used here to assign it. TRGV10 is placed among ORFs of uncertain function. Unmatched junction bases numbered 12, after V lost 7 bases and J lost 2 bases. This CDR3 spans 15 amino acids. DNA for the CDR3: TGTGCTGCGTGGTCATCTACCCCCCATTATTATAAGAAACTCTTT. This gives the protein CAAWSSTPHYYKKLF.

The genes are TRGV10 and TRGJP1. TCRdb gives no J gene; it was assigned here by matching the DNA to germline. TRGV10 carries the ORF label, with uncertain function. The V segment lost 11 bases and the J segment 11 bases; nucleotides outside the gene matches: 12. The CDR3 is 12 residues long. CDR3 amino acids: CAALSPWWFKIF. CDR3 DNA sequence: TGTGCTGCGCTAAGCCCGTGGTGGTTCAAGATATTT.

By sample share, this clone is medium-sized. The DNA of the CDR3 is TGTGCCACCTGGGACGGGGTGGCCACTAGTGATTGGATCAAGACGTTT. Protein product: CATWDGVATSDWIKTF. The chain employs TRGV2 and TRGJP2. The J gene, absent from TCRdb, was called here by matching the DNA to germline. V lost 0 bases and J lost 4; bases outside the gene matches: 8. The germline CDR1 and CDR2 sequences are EGSNGY and YDSYNSKV. This CDR3 contains 16 residues.

In its sample, this clone ranks as medium-sized. This chain connects TRGV10 to TRGJ1 or TRGJ2. As TCRdb names no J gene, one was assigned here on the basis of a DNA match to germline. TRGV10 is noted as an ORF with a role that remains uncertain. V shed 8 bases, J shed 2 bases, and the junction held 16 bases outside the gene matches. The CDR3 consists of 16 residues. DNA of the CDR3: TGTGCTGCGTGGGATTTATGGTATCTCCATTATTATAAGAAACTCTTT. It is translated as CAAWDLWYLHYYKKLF.

A word on this clone: TCRdb records a much larger clone's protein for this DNA, with a difference at residue 7 that likely arises from a read error; the protein given is the translation of the DNA. This chain's CDR3 is CATWDGSYYKKLF. CDR3 sequence (DNA): TGTGCCACCTGGGACGGGAGTTATTATAAGAAACTCTTT. The chain carries TRGV2 and TRGJ1 or TRGJ2. TCRdb gives no J gene; it was assigned here by matching the DNA to germline. Trimming removed 0 bases from V and 3 bases from J; junction bases left unmatched: 2. CDR3 length: 13 residues. Germline V gene sequence: CDR1 EGSNGY, CDR2 YDSYNSKV.